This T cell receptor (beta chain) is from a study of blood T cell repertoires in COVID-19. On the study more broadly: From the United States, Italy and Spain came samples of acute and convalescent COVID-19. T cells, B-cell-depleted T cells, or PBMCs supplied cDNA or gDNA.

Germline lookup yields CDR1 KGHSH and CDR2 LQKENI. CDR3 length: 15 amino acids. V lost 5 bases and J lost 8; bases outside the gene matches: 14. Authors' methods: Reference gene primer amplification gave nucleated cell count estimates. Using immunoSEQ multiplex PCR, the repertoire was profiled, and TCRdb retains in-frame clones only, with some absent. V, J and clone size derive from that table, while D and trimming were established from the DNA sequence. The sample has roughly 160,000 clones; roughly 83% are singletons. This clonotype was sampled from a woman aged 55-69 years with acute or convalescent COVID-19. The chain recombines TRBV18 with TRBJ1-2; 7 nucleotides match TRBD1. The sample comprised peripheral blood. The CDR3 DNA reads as TGTGCCAGCTCAGAACCGCGGACAGGCGGGGACGGCTACACCTTC. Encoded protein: CASSEPRTGGDGYTF.